These T cell receptor beta chains were read from a single sample in a study of blood T cell repertoires in COVID-19. The data were produced by immunoSEQ multiplex PCR, yet TCRdb's version contains in-frame clones alone and is incomplete. The profile shows hundreds of thousands of clones, 80% to 90% of them singletons. The sequenced sample consisted of PBMCs or T cells enriched from blood (not recorded which). All receptors derive from a young man who had recovered from COVID-19. Both conserved end residues are part of each CDR3.

J gene,CDR3 length,V gene,CDR3 protein
TRBJ2-7,18,TRBV20-1,CSASASKKYPYFSYEQYF
TRBJ2-5,13,TRBV25-1,CASALAGQETQYF
TRBJ2-7,14,TRBV28,CASRPPGQIYEQYF
TRBJ2-3,16,TRBV3-1/TRBV3-2,CASSQSDRGFTDTQYF
TRBJ2-1,14,TRBV7-7,CASSENPRANEQFF
TRBJ2-7,16,TRBV6-5,CASSYSSGSGDDEQYF
TRBJ2-1,15,TRBV5-1,CASSRLAGGNNEQFF
TRBJ1-1,15,TRBV18,CASSPPSPLNTEAFF
TRBJ2-5,16,TRBV18,CASSLTGTGGSETQYF
TRBJ1-4,16,TRBV6-6,CASSPGTGSTNEKLFF
TRBJ2-3,12,TRBV2,CATGGAVDTQYF
TRBJ1-2,16,TRBV5-4,CASSSFLGRREHGYTF
TRBJ2-2,15,TRBV7-9,CASSPGKGGSGELFF
TRBJ1-2,13,TRBV28,CASSAGGALGYTF
TRBJ2-1,15,TRBV19,CASSTRGLAGGEQFF
TRBJ1-5,15,TRBV16,CASSLTANSNQPQHF
TRBJ2-1,15,TRBV28,CATRSTGGTYNEQFF
TRBJ1-3,16,TRBV5-1,CASSLARGSPGNTIYF
TRBJ1-6,15,TRBV19,CASSEDRGGRSPLHF
TRBJ2-6,17,TRBV28,CASSSGQYSSGANVLTF
TRBJ2-6,15,TRBV19,CATSILAPGANVLTF
TRBJ1-2,13,TRBV19,CASSIDGRYGYTF
TRBJ2-3,17,TRBV7-9,CASSEGGTSGSTDTQYF
TRBJ2-2,15,TRBV5-1,CASSGGGANTGELFF
TRBJ2-2,16,TRBV30,CAWGTSGRGNTGELFF
TRBJ2-3,14,TRBV13,CASSLGVAAGTQYF